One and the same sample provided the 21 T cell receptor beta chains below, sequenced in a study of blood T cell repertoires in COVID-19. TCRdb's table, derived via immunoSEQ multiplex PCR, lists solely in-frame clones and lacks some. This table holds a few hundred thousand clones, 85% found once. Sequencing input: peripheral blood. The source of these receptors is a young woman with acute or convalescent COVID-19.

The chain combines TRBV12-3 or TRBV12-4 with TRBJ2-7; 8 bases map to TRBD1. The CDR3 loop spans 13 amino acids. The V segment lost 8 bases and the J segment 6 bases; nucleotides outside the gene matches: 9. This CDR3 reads CASWDRTKGEQYF. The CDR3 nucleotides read TGTGCCAGCTGGGACAGGACGAAGGGCGAGCAGTACTTC.

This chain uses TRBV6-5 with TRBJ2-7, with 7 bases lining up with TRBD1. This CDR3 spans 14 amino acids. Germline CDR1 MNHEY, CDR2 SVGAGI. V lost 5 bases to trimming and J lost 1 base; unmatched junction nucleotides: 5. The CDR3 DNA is TGTGCCAGCAGTATCCGGGACAGTTCCTACGAGCAGTACTTC. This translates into CASSIRDSSYEQYF.

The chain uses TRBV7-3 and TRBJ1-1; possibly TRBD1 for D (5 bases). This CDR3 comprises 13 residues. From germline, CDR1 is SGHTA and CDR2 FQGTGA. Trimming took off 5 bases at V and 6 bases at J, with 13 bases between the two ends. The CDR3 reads CASSPTGGAEAFF. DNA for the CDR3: TGTGCCAGCAGCCCTACCGGGGGGGCTGAAGCTTTCTTT.

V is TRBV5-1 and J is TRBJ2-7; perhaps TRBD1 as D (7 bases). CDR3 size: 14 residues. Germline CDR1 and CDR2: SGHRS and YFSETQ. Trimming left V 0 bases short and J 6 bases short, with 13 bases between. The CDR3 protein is CASSLALEGAEQYF. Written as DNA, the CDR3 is TGCGCCAGCAGCTTGGCCCTGGAGGGGGCCGAGCAGTACTTC.

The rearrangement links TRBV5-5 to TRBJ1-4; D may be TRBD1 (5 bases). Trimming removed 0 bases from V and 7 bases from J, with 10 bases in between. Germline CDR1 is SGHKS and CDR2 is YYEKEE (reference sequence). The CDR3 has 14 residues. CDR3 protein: CASSLGQGGEKLFF. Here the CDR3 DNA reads TGTGCCAGCAGCTTGGGCCAGGGTGGTGAAAAACTGTTTTTT.

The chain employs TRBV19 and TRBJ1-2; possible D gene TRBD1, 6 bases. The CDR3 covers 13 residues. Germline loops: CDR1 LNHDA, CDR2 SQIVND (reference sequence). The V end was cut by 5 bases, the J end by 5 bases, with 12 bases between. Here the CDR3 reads CASSSFQGYGYTF. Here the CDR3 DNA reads TGTGCCAGTAGTTCGTTTCAGGGGTATGGCTACACCTTC.

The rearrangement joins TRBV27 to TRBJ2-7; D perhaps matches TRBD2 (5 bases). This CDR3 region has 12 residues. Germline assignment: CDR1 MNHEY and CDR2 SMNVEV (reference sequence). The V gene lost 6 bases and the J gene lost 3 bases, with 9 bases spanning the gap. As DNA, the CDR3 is TGTGCCAGCAGCATGAGCGGCTACGAGCAGTACTTC. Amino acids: CASSMSGYEQYF.

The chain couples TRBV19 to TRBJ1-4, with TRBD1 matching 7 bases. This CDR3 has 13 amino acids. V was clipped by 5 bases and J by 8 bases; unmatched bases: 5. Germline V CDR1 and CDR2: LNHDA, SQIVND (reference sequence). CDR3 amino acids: CASSVPDREKLFF. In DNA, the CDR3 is TGTGCCAGTAGTGTTCCGGACAGGGAAAAACTGTTTTTT.

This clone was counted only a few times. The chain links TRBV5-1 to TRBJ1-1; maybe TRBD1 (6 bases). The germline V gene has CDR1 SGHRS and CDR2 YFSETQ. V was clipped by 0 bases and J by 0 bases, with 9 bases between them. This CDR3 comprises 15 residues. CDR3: CASSLAGEMNTEAFF. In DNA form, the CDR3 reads TGCGCCAGCAGCTTGGCAGGGGAAATGAACACTGAAGCTTTCTTT.

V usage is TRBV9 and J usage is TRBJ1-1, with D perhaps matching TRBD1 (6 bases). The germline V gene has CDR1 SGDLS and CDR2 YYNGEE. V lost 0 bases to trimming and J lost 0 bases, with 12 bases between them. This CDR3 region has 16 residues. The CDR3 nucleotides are TGTGCCAGCAGCGTAGACGGACAGCTCATGAACACTGAAGCTTTCTTT. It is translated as CASSVDGQLMNTEAFF.

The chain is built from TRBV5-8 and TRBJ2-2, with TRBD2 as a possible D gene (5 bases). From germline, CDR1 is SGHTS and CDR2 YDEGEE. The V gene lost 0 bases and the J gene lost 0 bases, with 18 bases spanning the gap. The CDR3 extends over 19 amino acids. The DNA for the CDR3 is TGTGCCAGCAGCTTGGTGAGGGCAGCCACCCCTTCGAACACCGGGGAGCTGTTTTTT. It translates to CASSLVRAATPSNTGELFF. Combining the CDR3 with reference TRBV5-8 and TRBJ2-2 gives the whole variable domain EAGVTQSPTHLIKTRGQQATLRCSPISGHTSVYWYQQALGLGLQFLLWYDEGEERNRGNFPPRFSGRQFPNYSSELNVNALELEDSALYLCASSLVRAATPSNTGELFFGEGSRLTVL.

In nucleotides, the CDR3 is TGTGCCGGCCGCAAAGGGGGATCAGATACGCAGTATTTT. This gives the protein CAGRKGGSDTQYF. The rearrangement links TRBV6-5 to TRBJ2-3; possibly TRBD1 for D (6 bases). The CDR3 extends over 13 amino acids. Trimming pared 11 bases from V and 4 bases from J, leaving 16 bases between. The germline V gene encodes CDR1 MNHEY and CDR2 SVGAGI.

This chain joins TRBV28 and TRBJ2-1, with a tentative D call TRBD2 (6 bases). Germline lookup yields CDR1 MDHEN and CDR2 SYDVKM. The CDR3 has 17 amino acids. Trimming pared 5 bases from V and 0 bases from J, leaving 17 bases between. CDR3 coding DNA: TGTGCCAGCAGTGTATCAGGGCCGCGGGGCTCCTACAATGAGCAGTTCTTC. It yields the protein CASSVSGPRGSYNEQFF.

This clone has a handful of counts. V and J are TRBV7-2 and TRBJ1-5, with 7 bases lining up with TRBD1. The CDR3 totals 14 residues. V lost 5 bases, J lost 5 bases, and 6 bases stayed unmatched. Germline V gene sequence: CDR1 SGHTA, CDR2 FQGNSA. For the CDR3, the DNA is TGTGCCAGCAGCCAAGGGACAGTCGATCAGCCCCAGCATTTT. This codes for CASSQGTVDQPQHF.

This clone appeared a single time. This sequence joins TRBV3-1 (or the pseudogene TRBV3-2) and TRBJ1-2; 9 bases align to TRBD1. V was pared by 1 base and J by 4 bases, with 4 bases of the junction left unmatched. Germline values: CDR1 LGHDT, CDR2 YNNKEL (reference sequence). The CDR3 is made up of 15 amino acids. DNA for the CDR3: TGTGCCAGCAGCCAAGGACAGGGGGGGGTCTATGGCTACACCTTC. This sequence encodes CASSQGQGGVYGYTF.

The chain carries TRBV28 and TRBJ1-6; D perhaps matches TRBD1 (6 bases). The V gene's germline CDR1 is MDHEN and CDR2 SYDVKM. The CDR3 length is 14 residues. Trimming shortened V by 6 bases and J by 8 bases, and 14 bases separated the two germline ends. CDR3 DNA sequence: TGTGCCAGCAGCAAAGGGACAACTGATTCACCCCTCCACTTT. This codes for CASSKGTTDSPLHF.

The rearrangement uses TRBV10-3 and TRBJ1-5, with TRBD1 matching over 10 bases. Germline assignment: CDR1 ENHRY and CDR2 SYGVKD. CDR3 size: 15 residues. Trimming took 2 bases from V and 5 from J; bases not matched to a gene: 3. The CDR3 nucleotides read TGTGCCATCAGTGAGAAAGGGACAGGGGATCAGCCCCAGCATTTT. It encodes CAISEKGTGDQPQHF.

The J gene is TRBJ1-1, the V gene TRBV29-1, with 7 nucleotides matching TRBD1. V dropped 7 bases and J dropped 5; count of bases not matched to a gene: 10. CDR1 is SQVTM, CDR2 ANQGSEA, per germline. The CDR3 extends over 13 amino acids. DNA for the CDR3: TGCAGCGCAAACAGGGGAGGATCAACTGAAGCTTTCTTT. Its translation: CSANRGGSTEAFF.

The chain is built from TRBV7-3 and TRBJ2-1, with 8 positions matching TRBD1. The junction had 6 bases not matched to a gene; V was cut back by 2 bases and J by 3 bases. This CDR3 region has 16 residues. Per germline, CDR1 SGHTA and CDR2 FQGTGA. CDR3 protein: CASSLVDRGIYNEQFF. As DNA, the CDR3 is TGTGCCAGCAGCTTAGTAGACAGGGGAATCTACAATGAGCAGTTCTTC.

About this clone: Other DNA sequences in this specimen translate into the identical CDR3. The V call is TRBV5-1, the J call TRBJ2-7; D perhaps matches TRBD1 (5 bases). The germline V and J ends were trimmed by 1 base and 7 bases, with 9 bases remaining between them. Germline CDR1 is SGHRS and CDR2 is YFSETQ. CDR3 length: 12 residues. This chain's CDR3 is CASSLSGFEQYF. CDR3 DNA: TGCGCCAGCAGCTTGTCAGGGTTTGAGCAGTACTTC. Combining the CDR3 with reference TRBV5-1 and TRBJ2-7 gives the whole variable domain KAGVTQTPRYLIKTRGQQVTLSCSPISGHRSVSWYQQTPGQGLQFLFEYFSETQRNKGNFPGRFSGRQFSNSRSEMNVSTLELGDSALYLCASSLSGFEQYFGPGTRLTVT.

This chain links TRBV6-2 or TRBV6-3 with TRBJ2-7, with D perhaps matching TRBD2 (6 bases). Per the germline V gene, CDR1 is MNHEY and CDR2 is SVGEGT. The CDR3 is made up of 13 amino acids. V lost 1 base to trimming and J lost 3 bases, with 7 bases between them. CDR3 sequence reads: CASSYLADYEQYF. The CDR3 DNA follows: TGTGCCAGCAGTTACTTAGCGGACTACGAGCAGTACTTC.